Following are 22 T cell receptor beta chains from one sample sequenced in a study of somatic mutations in cytotoxic T cells in rheumatoid arthritis. Using immunoSEQ multiplex PCR, the repertoire was profiled, and TCRdb retains in-frame clones only, with some absent. The sample shows about 11,000 clones, approximately 84% of them seen only once. The sequenced sample was CD8+ T cells sorted from blood. Every receptor here comes from an older woman with rheumatoid arthritis.

This rearrangement joins TRBV19 to TRBJ1-2, with a weak D call TRBD1 (5 bases). V dropped 9 bases and J dropped 4 bases, with 21 bases sitting between them. This CDR3 comprises 15 residues. Germline CDR1 and CDR2: LNHDA and SQIVND (reference sequence). The CDR3 nucleotides read TGTGCCAGCGAAGTAAGGACATCAAGGGGCTATGGCTACACCTTC. As protein: CASEVRTSRGYGYTF.

This clone was detected a few times. The V call is TRBV27, the J call TRBJ2-2, with TRBD2 identical over 9 bases. CDR1 is MNHEY and CDR2 is SMNVEV in the germline V gene (reference sequence). J was trimmed by 5 bases and V by 4 bases; bases with no gene match: 5. This CDR3 spans 15 amino acids. CDR3 DNA sequence: TGTGCCAGCAGTTCTCTAGCGGGGCGAACCGGGGAGCTGTTTTTT. The encoded protein is CASSSLAGRTGELFF.

V is TRBV4-3 and J is TRBJ2-1; D is possibly TRBD2 (6 bases). The germline gives CDR1 LGHNA, CDR2 YSLEER. V lost 1 base and J 0 bases, leaving 16 bases between the germline ends. The CDR3 is made up of 18 amino acids. The CDR3 protein is CASSQVGGARSSYNEQFF. In DNA form, the CDR3 reads TGCGCCAGCAGCCAAGTGGGAGGTGCTCGGAGCTCCTACAATGAGCAGTTCTTC.

The V call is TRBV27, the J call TRBJ2-7; D is unresolved. The CDR3 is made up of 15 amino acids. The germline V gene encodes CDR1 MNHEY and CDR2 SMNVEV (reference sequence). V dropped 4 bases and J dropped 4 bases, with 17 bases sitting between them. The CDR3 DNA is TGTGCCAGCAGTTCACTACGAATGGAGTTATACGAGCAGTACTTC. This translates into CASSSLRMELYEQYF.

The chain links TRBV5-1 to TRBJ2-3; D perhaps matches TRBD2 (5 bases). Germline CDR1 reads SGHRS; CDR2 reads YFSETQ. V lost 9 bases and J 2 bases, leaving 22 bases between the germline ends. The CDR3 covers 16 residues. The DNA for the CDR3 is TGCGCCACCATGCTCAATGGACTCAGTATCACAGATACGCAGTATTTT. Protein: CATMLNGLSITDTQYF.

This clone has a handful of counts. V gene TRBV2 combines with J gene TRBJ2-7; D is uncertain. This CDR3 contains 12 residues. Germline CDR1 and CDR2: SNHLY and FYNNEI. Trimming left V 4 bases short and J 3 bases short, with 7 bases between. The CDR3 region has the DNA TGTGCCAGCAGTGGGGCCCGCTACGAGCAGTACTTC. Residues: CASSGARYEQYF.

V gene TRBV11-2 combines with J gene TRBJ1-1; 8 nucleotides line up with TRBD1. In germline, CDR1 is SGHAT, CDR2 FQNNGV. Trimming took 4 bases from V and 4 from J; bases not matched to a gene: 2. This CDR3 region has 13 residues. The CDR3 loop is CASSSGQGTEAFF. Here the CDR3 DNA reads TGTGCCAGCAGCTCCGGACAGGGCACTGAAGCTTTCTTT.

Concerning this clone itself: The identical CDR3 is also encoded by other nucleotide sequences in the sample. The chain employs TRBV7-3 and TRBJ1-1, with a tentative D call TRBD1 (6 bases). Germline lookup yields CDR1 SGHTA and CDR2 FQGTGA. The V and J ends lost 1 base and 4 bases respectively, with 10 bases between them. The CDR3 spans 14 residues. As DNA, the CDR3 is TGTGCCAGCAGCTTAATGGGGGCGGGCACTGAAGCTTTCTTT. Amino acid sequence: CASSLMGAGTEAFF. Full variable domain (remainder filled in from reference TRBV7-3 and TRBJ1-1): GAGVSQTPSNKVTEKGKYVELRCDPISGHTALYWYRQSLGQGPEFLIYFQGTGAADDSGLPNDRFFAVRPEGSVSTLKIQRTERGDSAVYLCASSLMGAGTEAFFGQGTRLTVV.

This clone was observed a few times. The chain carries TRBV4-3 and TRBJ2-7; 10 nucleotides match TRBD1. Germline V lookup: CDR1 LGHNA, CDR2 YSLEER. This CDR3 is built from 15 residues. J was trimmed by 1 base and V by 3 bases; bases with no gene match: 3. The CDR3 bases are TGCGCCAGCAGCCACGGACAGGGGGGATCCTACGAGCAGTACTTC. It codes for CASSHGQGGSYEQYF.

This clone was recorded only once. The chain joins TRBV10-3 to TRBJ2-5; 9 bases fit TRBD2. V lost 4 bases, J lost 5 bases, and 5 bases stayed unmatched. Germline lookup yields CDR1 ENHRY and CDR2 SYGVKD. The CDR3 is 14 residues long. The chain's CDR3 is CAISASGMGETQYF. The DNA of the CDR3 is TGTGCCATCAGTGCTAGCGGGATGGGGGAGACCCAGTACTTC.

The J gene is TRBJ1-4, the V gene TRBV6-6; a possible D gene is TRBD1 (6 bases). Looked up from germline, CDR1 is MNHNY and CDR2 is SVGAGI (reference sequence). Trimming cost V 2 bases and J 6 bases, with 16 bases left between them. The CDR3 has 16 residues. The CDR3 bases are TGTGCCAGCAGTTACCGGGGGGGCCGTGTGGATGAAAAACTGTTTTTT. Its translation is CASSYRGGRVDEKLFF.

This clone is large by share. The chain joins TRBV10-3 to TRBJ2-1; TRBD2 matches 7 bases. There are 13 residues in the CDR3. Germline V gene lookup returns CDR1 ENHRY and CDR2 SYGVKD. After removal of 3 bases from V and 7 bases from J, the junction contained 3 bases not matched to a gene. The CDR3 sequence is CAISDTSENEQFF. CDR3 sequence (DNA): TGTGCCATCAGTGATACTAGCGAGAATGAGCAGTTCTTC.

This clone was seen only a few times. The V and J genes are TRBV5-1 and TRBJ1-1, with TRBD1 identical over 7 bases. V lost 2 bases to trimming and J lost 1 base; unmatched junction nucleotides: 8. This CDR3 has 16 residues. The germline V gene encodes CDR1 SGHRS and CDR2 YFSETQ. The CDR3 coding sequence is TGCGCCAGCAGCTTACGTTCGGGACAGAAGAACACTGAAGCTTTCTTT. Residues: CASSLRSGQKNTEAFF.

This chain joins TRBV4-2 and TRBJ2-7, with 10 bases that match TRBD2. Germline assignment: CDR1 LGHNA and CDR2 YNFKEQ. Trimming at V came to 0 bases and at J to 6 bases, leaving 5 bases not matched to a gene. The length of the CDR3 is 15 residues. The CDR3, as DNA: TGTGCCAGCAGCCAAGATTCTAGCGGGAGTTTCGAGCAGTACTTC. Translated: CASSQDSSGSFEQYF.

Of note for this clone: The same CDR3 can be traced to other DNA sequences in this sample. The rearrangement links TRBV7-9 to TRBJ1-1; tentative D call: TRBD1 (5 bases). CDR3 length: 14 amino acids. Germline CDR1 and CDR2: SEHNR and FQNEAQ (reference sequence). Trimming pared 4 bases from V and 2 bases from J, leaving 11 bases between. CDR3 DNA: TGTGCCAGCAGCTCTTTAGGGGTAAACACTGAAGCTTTCTTT. Translation: CASSSLGVNTEAFF.

The chain employs TRBV4-1 and TRBJ2-7, with TRBD2 matching over 8 bases. CDR1 MGHRA and CDR2 YSYEKL come from the germline V gene. The CDR3 runs 14 residues. The V gene end was trimmed by 1 base and the J gene end by 3 bases; junction bases not matched to a gene: 2. The CDR3 bases are TGCGCCAGCAGCCAAGGAGCGGGAGTCTACGAGCAGTACTTC. It translates to CASSQGAGVYEQYF.

The genes are TRBV27 and TRBJ1-1, with TRBD1 as a possible D gene (5 bases). The V end was cut by 5 bases, the J end by 8 bases, with 21 bases between. Looked up from germline, CDR1 is MNHEY and CDR2 is SMNVEV (reference sequence). This CDR3 spans 15 amino acids. CDR3 sequence: CASSATQAAGGEAFF. CDR3 DNA: TGTGCCAGCAGTGCCACCCAGGCCGCCGGGGGGGAAGCTTTCTTT.

The chain links TRBV2 to TRBJ1-2, with TRBD1 matching 11 bases. With V trimmed by 3 bases and J by 5 bases, 2 bases remained unmatched. Germline CDR1 and CDR2: SNHLY and FYNNEI. This CDR3 region has 14 residues. In nucleotides, the CDR3 is TGTGCCAGCAGTGAGGGACAGGGGGGATATGGCTACACCTTC. As protein: CASSEGQGGYGYTF.

The J gene is TRBJ2-1, the V gene TRBV18, with a possible D match to TRBD1 (6 bases). Germline V gene data show CDR1 as KGHSH and CDR2 as LQKENI. V was shortened by 0 bases and J by 12 bases, with 9 bases between the two germline ends. The CDR3 totals 12 residues. The CDR3 nucleotides are TGTGCCAGCTCACCACCTGACAGGACGCAGTTCTTC. It translates to CASSPPDRTQFF.

The gene calls are TRBV28 and TRBJ2-3; tentatively, D is TRBD1 (7 bases). The V end was cut by 5 bases, the J end by 2 bases, with 17 bases between. In germline, CDR1 is MDHEN, CDR2 SYDVKM. CDR3 length: 16 residues. In nucleotides, the CDR3 is TGTGCCAGCAGTCCGACGACAGGGACTGACACAGATACGCAGTATTTT. It specifies CASSPTTGTDTDTQYF. The full variable domain, its missing parts supplied by reference TRBV28 and TRBJ2-3, is DVKVTQSSRYLVKRTGEKVFLECVQDMDHENMFWYRQDPGLGLRLIYFSYDVKMKEKGDIPEGYSVSREKKERFSLILESASTNQTSMYLCASSPTTGTDTDTQYFGPGTRLTVL.

The count of this clone is one. The chain recombines TRBV13 with TRBJ2-5, with D perhaps TRBD2 (6 bases). Trimming pared 7 bases from V and 5 bases from J, leaving 17 bases between. There are 14 residues in the CDR3. Germline V lookup: CDR1 PRHDT, CDR2 FYEKMQ (reference sequence). The CDR3 DNA follows: TGTGCCAGCACTCAAAGGACCCGGGGGGAGACCCAGTACTTC. Translated: CASTQRTRGETQYF.

This clone was counted a few times. The chain joins TRBV25-1 to TRBJ1-2; TRBD1 matches at 7 bases. The germline V gene has CDR1 MGHDK and CDR2 SYGVNS. J lost 4 bases, V lost 4 bases, and 6 bases had no gene match. The CDR3 consists of 14 residues. This CDR3 reads CASSGQGGSYGYTF. As DNA, the CDR3 is TGTGCCAGCAGTGGACAGGGAGGAAGCTATGGCTACACCTTC.